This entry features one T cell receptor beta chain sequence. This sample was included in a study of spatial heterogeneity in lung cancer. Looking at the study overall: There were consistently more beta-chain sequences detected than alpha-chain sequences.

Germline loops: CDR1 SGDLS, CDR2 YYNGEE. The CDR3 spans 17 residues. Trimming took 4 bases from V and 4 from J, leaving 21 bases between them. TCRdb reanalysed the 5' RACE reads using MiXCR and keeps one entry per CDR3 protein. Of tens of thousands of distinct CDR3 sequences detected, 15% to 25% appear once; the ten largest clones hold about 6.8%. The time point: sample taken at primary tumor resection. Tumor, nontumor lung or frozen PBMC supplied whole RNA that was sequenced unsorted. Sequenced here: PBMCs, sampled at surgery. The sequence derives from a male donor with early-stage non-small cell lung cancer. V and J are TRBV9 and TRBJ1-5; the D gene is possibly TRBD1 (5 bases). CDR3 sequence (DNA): TGTGCCAGCAGCCCCAGCGGGACTCCCGGCCCGAATCAGCCCCAGCATTTT. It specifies CASSPSGTPGPNQPQHF.